The rows below give T cell receptor beta chains drawn from one sample of a study of blood T cell repertoires in COVID-19. Profiled with immunoSEQ multiplex PCR; TCRdb holds only in-frame clones, not every one. Among around 140,000 clones listed, 84% were seen once. The sequencing input was peripheral blood. The receptors stem from a human donor in a cohort sampled during active COVID-19. CDR3s include the opening cysteine and the closing phenylalanine or tryptophan.

j_gene: TRBJ2-3
v_gene: TRBV9
CDR3aa: CASSVGTGGRPDTQYF

j_gene: TRBJ2-1
v_gene: TRBV11-3
CDR3aa: CASSQRGSSYNEQFF

j_gene: TRBJ1-6
v_gene: TRBV7-9
CDR3aa: CASRRTGENSPLHF

j_gene: TRBJ1-6
v_gene: TRBV7-2
CDR3aa: CASSFTQGSLHF

j_gene: TRBJ2-1
v_gene: TRBV5-1
CDR3aa: CASSPRGVGSSDEQFF

j_gene: TRBJ1-1
v_gene: TRBV18
CDR3aa: CASSPPQDMYTEAFF

j_gene: TRBJ1-2
v_gene: TRBV29-1
CDR3aa: CSAVTENYGYTF

j_gene: TRBJ2-1
v_gene: TRBV5-6
CDR3aa: CASSAGSEQFF

j_gene: TRBJ2-7
v_gene: TRBV7-6
CDR3aa: CASSPLAGTYEQYF

j_gene: TRBJ1-3
v_gene: TRBV7-8
CDR3aa: CASSLGGQGGNTIYF

j_gene: TRBJ1-3
v_gene: TRBV5-1
CDR3aa: CASSLDGGGQGNTIYF

j_gene: TRBJ2-1
v_gene: TRBV4-1
CDR3aa: CASSQDWGRDGRKTYNEQFF

j_gene: TRBJ1-1
v_gene: TRBV6-5
CDR3aa: CASSYSFRTGGAFF

j_gene: TRBJ2-2
v_gene: TRBV4-1
CDR3aa: CASSQAKGLAGVVGELFF

j_gene: TRBJ1-5
v_gene: TRBV7-2
CDR3aa: CASSWGGSRQPQHF

j_gene: TRBJ2-3
v_gene: TRBV6-6
CDR3aa: CASSYSGASGGDTQYF

j_gene: TRBJ1-6
v_gene: TRBV6-5
CDR3aa: CASSYSDRDNSPLHF

j_gene: TRBJ1-2
v_gene: TRBV10-3
CDR3aa: CAINGQGYGYTF

j_gene: TRBJ1-2
v_gene: TRBV5-1
CDR3aa: CASSYQGADYGYTF

j_gene: TRBJ2-1
v_gene: TRBV7-8
CDR3aa: CASSTQAGGPYNEQFF

j_gene: TRBJ2-3
v_gene: TRBV4-2
CDR3aa: CASSLTGTSGDTQYF

j_gene: TRBJ2-1
v_gene: TRBV5-1
CDR3aa: CASSGHGVYNEQFF

j_gene: TRBJ2-1
v_gene: TRBV2
CDR3aa: CASSSNQGSEQFF

j_gene: TRBJ1-2
v_gene: TRBV11-2
CDR3aa: CASSRPTGFRGYTF

j_gene: TRBJ2-2
v_gene: TRBV2
CDR3aa: CASSLQNTGELFF

j_gene: TRBJ1-2
v_gene: TRBV6-5
CDR3aa: CASSQTANYGYTF

j_gene: TRBJ2-1
v_gene: TRBV10-3
CDR3aa: CAISTSGSLSSYNEQFF

j_gene: TRBJ1-4
v_gene: TRBV27
CDR3aa: CASSLAPAAEKLFF

j_gene: TRBJ1-5
v_gene: TRBV30
CDR3aa: CAWSDGSGGSNQPQHF

j_gene: TRBJ2-2
v_gene: TRBV6-1
CDR3aa: CASSEVVPIPGELFF

j_gene: TRBJ1-5
v_gene: TRBV11-2
CDR3aa: CASSLNPGTGNQPQHF